The TCR beta chain described here comes from a study of beta chain features in type 1 diabetes. Whole-study results and caveats: Since sequencing was performed on cDNA, cells with high TCR expression could be over-represented. Lower insertion and higher deletion counts appeared at VDJ junctions in type 1 diabetes patients. Researchers reported that naive, central memory and Treg TCRB repertoires appeared more similar in patients than in healthy donors.

Every bit of the isolated RNA underwent reverse transcription, so sequencing read expressed TCRB transcripts. Sequenced naive, central memory and regulatory T cell samples produced an average of about 3.57 million reads. The repertoire was sequenced with immunoSEQ multiplex PCR; TCRdb's copy has only in-frame clones and lacks some. The sample has under 150,000 clones, about 7.1% seen once; the top ten hold approximately 1.5%. J was trimmed by 2 bases and V by 8 bases; bases with no gene match: 15. CDR1 and CDR2 from the germline V gene are LNHDA and SQIVND (reference sequence). This CDR3 has 18 residues. Turning to this clone: Its antigen is still unknown.

The sequencing sample was made of central memory CD4+ T cells from blood. The chain couples TRBV19 to TRBJ1-5, with 10 bases identical to TRBD1. The TCR sequence derives from a woman in her thirties in good health. CDR3 in amino acids: CASQPGQGIAFGNQPQHF. CDR3 nucleotides: TGTGCCAGTCAACCGGGACAGGGGATAGCGTTTGGCAATCAGCCCCAGCATTTT.